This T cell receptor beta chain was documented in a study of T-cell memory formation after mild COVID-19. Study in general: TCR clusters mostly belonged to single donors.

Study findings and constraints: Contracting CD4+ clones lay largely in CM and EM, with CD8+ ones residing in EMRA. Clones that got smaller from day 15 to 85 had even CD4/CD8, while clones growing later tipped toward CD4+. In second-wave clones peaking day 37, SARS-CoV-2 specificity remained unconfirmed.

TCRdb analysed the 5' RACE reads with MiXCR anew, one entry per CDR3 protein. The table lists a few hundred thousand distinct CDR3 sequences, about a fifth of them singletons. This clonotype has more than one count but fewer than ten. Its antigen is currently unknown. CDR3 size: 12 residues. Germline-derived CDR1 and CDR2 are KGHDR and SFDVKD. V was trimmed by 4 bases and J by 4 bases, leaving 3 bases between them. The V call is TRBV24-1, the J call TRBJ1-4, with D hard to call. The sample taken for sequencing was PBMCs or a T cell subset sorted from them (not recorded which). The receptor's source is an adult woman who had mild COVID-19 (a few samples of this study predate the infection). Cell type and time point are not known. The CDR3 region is CATSDLNEKLFF. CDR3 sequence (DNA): TGTGCCACCAGTGACCTTAATGAAAAACTGTTTTTT.